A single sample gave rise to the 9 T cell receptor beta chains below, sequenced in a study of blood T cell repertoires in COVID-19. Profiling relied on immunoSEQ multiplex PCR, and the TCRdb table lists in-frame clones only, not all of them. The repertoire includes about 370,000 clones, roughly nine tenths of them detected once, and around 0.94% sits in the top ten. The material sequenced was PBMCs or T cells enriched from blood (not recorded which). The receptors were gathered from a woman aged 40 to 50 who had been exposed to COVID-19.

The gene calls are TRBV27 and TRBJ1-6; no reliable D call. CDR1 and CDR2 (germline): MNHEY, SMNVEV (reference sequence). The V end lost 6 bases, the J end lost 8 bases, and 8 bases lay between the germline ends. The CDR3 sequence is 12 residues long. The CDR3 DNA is TGTGCCAGCAGGCGGGATGATTCACCCCTCCACTTT. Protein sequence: CASRRDDSPLHF.

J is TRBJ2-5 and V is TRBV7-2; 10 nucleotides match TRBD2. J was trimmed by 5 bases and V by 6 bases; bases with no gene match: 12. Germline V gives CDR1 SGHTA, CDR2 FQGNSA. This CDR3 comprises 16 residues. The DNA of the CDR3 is TGTGCCAGCAGTCTGAGCGGGGGGGCAAGGCGGGAGACCCAGTACTTC. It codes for CASSLSGGARRETQYF.

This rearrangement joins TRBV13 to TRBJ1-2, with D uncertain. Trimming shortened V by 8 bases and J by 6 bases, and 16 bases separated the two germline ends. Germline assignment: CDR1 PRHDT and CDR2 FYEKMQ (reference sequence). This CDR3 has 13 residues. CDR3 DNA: TGTGCCAGCCGGGGAGCCAACAGAGATGGCTACACCTTC. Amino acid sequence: CASRGANRDGYTF.

The CDR3 here is CASSLSLGNEKLFF. CDR3 bases: TGTGCCAGCAGTTTATCACTAGGGAATGAAAAACTGTTTTTT. The J gene is TRBJ1-4, the V gene TRBV27; D is uncertain. CDR1 is MNHEY, CDR2 SMNVEV, per germline (reference sequence). The CDR3 extends over 14 amino acids. V shed 0 bases and J shed 5 bases, with 7 bases lying between them.

The CDR3 DNA follows: TGTGCCAGCAGTTTATTCCGTACTAGCGGGAGAGTCAATGAGCAGTTCTTC. The encoded protein is CASSLFRTSGRVNEQFF. This rearrangement joins TRBV27 to TRBJ2-1, with 11 bases lining up with TRBD2. The CDR3 runs to 17 residues. With V trimmed by 1 base and J by 6 bases, 8 bases remained unmatched. Germline V gene sequence: CDR1 MNHEY, CDR2 SMNVEV (reference sequence).

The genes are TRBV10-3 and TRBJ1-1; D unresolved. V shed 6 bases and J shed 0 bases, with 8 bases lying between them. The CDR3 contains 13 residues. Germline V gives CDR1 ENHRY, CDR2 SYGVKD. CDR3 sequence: CAISQEMNTEAFF. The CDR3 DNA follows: TGTGCCATCAGCCAGGAAATGAACACTGAAGCTTTCTTT.

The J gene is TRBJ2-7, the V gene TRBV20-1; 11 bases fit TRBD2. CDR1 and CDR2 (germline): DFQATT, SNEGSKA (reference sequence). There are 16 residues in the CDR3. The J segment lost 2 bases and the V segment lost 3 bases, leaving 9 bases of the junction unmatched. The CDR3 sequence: CSASALGSGRAYEQYF. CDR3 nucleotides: TGCAGTGCTAGTGCTCTGGGTAGCGGGAGGGCCTACGAGCAGTACTTC.

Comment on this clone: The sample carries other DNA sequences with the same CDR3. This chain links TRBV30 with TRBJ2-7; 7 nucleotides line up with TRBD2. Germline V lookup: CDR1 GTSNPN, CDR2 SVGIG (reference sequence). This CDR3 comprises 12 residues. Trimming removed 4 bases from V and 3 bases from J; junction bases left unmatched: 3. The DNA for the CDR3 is TGTGCCTGGAACCCGGGAGGCTACGAGCAGTACTTC. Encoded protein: CAWNPGGYEQYF.

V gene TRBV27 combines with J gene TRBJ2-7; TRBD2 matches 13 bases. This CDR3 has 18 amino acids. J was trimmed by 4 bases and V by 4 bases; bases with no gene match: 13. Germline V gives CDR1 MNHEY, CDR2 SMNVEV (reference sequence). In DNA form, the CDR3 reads TGTGCCAGCAGTTCCACCCGGACTAGCGGGAGTCTTAGGTACGAGCAGTACTTC. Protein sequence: CASSSTRTSGSLRYEQYF.